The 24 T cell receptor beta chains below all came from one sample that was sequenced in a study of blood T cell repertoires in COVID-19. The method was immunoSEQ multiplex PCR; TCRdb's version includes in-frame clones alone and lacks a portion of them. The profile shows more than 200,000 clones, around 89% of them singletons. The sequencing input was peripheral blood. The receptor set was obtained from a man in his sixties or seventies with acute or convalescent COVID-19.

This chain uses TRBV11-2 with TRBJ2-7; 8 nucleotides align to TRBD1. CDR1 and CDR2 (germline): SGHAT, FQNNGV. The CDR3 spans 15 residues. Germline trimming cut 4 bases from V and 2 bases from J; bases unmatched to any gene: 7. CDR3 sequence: CASSSQPGQAYEQYF. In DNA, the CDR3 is TGTGCCAGCAGCTCCCAACCGGGACAGGCCTACGAGCAGTACTTC.

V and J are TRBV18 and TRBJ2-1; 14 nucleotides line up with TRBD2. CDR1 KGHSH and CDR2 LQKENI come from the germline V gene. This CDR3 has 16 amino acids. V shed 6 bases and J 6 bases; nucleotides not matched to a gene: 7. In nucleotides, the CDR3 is TGTGCCAGCTCCCGCCCCGGGACTAGCGGGAGCAATGAGCAGTTCTTC. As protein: CASSRPGTSGSNEQFF.

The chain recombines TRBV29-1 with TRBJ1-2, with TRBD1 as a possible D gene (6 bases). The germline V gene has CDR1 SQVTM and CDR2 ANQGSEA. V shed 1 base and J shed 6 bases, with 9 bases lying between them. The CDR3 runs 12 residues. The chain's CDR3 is CSVEGGGDGYTF. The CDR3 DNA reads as TGCAGCGTTGAAGGGGGGGGCGATGGCTACACCTTC.

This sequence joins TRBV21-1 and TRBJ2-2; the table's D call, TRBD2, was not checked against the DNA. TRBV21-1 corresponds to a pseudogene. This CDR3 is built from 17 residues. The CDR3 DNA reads TGTGCCAGCAGCAAAAACCCCGGGACTAGCGGGAGCGGGGAGCTGTTTTTT. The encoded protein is CASSKNPGTSGSGELFF.

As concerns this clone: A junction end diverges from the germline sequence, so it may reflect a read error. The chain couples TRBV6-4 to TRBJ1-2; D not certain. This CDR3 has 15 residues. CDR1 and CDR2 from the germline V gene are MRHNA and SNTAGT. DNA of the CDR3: TGTGCCAGCAGGCCACACACCTTCACCAACTATGACTACACCTTC. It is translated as CASRPHTFTNYDYTF.

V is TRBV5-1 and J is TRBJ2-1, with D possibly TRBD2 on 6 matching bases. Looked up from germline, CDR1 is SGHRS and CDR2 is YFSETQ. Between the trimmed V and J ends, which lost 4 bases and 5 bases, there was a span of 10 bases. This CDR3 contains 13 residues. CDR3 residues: CASSLLADNEQFF. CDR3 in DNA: TGCGCCAGCAGCCTATTAGCGGACAATGAGCAGTTCTTC.

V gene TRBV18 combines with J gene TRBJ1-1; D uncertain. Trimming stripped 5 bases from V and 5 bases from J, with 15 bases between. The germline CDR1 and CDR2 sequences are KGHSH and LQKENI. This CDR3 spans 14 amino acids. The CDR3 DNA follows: TGTGCCAGCTCATCGACTTATGGACTGACTGAAGCTTTCTTT. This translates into CASSSTYGLTEAFF.

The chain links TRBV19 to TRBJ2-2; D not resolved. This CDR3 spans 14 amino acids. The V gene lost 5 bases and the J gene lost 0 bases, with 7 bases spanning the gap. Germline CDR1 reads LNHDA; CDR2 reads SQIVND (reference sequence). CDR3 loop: CASSEQANTGELFF. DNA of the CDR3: TGTGCCAGTAGTGAGCAGGCGAACACCGGGGAGCTGTTTTTT.

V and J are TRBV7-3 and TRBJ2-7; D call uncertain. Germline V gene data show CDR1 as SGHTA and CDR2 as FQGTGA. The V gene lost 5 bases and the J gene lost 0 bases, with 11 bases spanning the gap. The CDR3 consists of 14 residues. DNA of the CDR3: TGTGCCAGCAGCCCCGATGAGGCCTCCTACGAGCAGTACTTC. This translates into CASSPDEASYEQYF.

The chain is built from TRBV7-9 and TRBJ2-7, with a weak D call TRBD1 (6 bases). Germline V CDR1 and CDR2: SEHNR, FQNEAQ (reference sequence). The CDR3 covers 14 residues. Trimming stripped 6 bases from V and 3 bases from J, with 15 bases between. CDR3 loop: CASSLPGDLYEQYF. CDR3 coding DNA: TGTGCCAGCAGTCTACCAGGGGATCTCTACGAGCAGTACTTC.

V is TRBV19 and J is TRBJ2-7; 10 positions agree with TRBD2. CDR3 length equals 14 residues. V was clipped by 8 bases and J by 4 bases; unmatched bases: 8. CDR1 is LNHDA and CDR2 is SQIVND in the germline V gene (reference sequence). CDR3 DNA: TGTGCCAGTGCCCTAGCGGGAGAGCGTTACGAGCAGTACTTC. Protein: CASALAGERYEQYF.

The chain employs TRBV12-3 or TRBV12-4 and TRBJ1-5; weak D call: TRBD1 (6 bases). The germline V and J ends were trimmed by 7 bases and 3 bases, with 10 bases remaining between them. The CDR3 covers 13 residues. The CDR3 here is CASTGQNNQPQHF. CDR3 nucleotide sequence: TGTGCCAGCACCGGACAGAACAATCAGCCCCAGCATTTT.

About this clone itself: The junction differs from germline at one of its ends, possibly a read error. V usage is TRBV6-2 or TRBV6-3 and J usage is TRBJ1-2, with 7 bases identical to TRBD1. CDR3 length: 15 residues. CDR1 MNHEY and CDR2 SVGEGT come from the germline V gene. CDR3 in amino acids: CASSQATGTAMVWAF. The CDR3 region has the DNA TGTGCCAGCAGTCAAGCCACCGGGACAGCGATGGTGTGGGCCTTC.

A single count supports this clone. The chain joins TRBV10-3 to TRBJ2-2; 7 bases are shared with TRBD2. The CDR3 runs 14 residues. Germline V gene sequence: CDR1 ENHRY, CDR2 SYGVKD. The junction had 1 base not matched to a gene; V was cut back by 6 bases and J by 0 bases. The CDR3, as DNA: TGTGCCATCAGAAGCGGGGCGAACACCGGGGAGCTGTTTTTT. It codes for CAIRSGANTGELFF.

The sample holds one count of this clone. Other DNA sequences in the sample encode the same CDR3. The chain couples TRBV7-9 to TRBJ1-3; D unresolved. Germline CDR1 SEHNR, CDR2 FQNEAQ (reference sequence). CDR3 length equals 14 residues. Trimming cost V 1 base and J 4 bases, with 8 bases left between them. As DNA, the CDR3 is TGTGCCAGCAGCTTAGGCGCCTCGGGAAACACCATATATTTT. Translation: CASSLGASGNTIYF.

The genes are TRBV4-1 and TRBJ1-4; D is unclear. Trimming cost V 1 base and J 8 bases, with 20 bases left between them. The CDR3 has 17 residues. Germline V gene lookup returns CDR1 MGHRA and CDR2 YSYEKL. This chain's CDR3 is CASSQALPIGNSEKLFF. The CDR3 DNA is TGCGCCAGCAGCCAAGCCTTGCCCATCGGGAACTCCGAAAAACTGTTTTTT.

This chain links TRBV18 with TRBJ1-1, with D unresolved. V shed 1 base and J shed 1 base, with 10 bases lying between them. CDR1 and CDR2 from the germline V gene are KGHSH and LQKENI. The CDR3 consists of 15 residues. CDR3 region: CASSPRALSNTEAFF. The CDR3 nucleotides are TGTGCCAGCTCACCACGAGCCCTATCGAACACTGAAGCTTTCTTT.

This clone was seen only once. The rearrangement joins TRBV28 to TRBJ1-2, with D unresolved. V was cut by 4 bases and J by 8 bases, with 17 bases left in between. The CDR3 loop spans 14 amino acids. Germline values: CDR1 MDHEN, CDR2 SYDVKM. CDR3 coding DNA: TGTGCCAGCAGTTCCCCCGGGAGAGGGTTGGGCTACACCTTC. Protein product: CASSSPGRGLGYTF.

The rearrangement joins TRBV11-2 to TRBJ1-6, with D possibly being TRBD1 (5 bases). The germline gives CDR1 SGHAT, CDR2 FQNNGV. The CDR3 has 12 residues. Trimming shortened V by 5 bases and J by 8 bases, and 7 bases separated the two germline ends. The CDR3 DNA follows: TGTGCCAGCAGCCCAGGGTATTCACCCCTCCACTTT. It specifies CASSPGYSPLHF.

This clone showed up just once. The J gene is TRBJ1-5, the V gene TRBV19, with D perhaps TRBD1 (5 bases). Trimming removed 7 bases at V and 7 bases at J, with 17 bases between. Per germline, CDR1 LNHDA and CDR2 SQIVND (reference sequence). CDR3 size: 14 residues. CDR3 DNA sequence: TGTGCCAGTAACCCCCCAGGGTTTGAGCAGCCCCAGCATTTT. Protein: CASNPPGFEQPQHF.

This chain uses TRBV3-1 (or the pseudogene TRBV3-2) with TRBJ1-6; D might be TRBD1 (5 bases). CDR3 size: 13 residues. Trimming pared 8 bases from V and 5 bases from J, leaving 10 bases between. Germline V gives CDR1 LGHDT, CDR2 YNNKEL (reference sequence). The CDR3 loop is CASAGGDNSPLHF. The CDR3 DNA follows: TGTGCCAGCGCTGGGGGGGATAATTCACCCCTCCACTTT.

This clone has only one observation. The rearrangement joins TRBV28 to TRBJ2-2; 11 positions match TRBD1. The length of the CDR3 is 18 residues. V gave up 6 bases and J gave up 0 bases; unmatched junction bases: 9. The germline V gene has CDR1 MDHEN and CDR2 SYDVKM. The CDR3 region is CASSPAGQGGTNTGELFF. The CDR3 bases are TGTGCCAGCAGCCCGGCGGGACAGGGGGGAACGAACACCGGGGAGCTGTTTTTT. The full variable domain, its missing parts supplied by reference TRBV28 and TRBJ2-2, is DVKVTQSSRYLVKRTGEKVFLECVQDMDHENMFWYRQDPGLGLRLIYFSYDVKMKEKGDIPEGYSVSREKKERFSLILESASTNQTSMYLCASSPAGQGGTNTGELFFGEGSRLTVL.

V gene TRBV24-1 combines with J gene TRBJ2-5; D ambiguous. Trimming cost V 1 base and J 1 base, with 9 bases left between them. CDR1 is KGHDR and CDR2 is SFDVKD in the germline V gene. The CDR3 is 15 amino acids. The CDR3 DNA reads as TGTGCCACCAGTGATTTCTCCAGGATCCAAGAGACCCAGTACTTC. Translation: CATSDFSRIQETQYF.

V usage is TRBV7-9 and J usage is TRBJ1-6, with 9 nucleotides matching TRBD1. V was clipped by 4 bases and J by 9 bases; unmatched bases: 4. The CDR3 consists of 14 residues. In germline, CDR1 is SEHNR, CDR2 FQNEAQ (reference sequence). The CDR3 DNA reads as TGTGCCAGCAGCTCGGGACAGGGTCGTTCACCCCTCCACTTT. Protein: CASSSGQGRSPLHF.